This is a list of T cell receptor beta chains from one sample in a study of blood T cell repertoires in COVID-19. Method: immunoSEQ multiplex PCR; TCRdb's copy keeps in-frame clones and lacks some. The sample holds under 250,000 clones, about four fifths seen once. Sequenced material: PBMCs or T cells enriched from blood (not recorded which). The source of these receptors is a woman in her thirties or forties with acute COVID-19. CDR3s include the opening cysteine and the closing phenylalanine or tryptophan. The order of the fields is J gene, V gene, clone size, D gene, CDR3 protein, CDR3 DNA. A D gene is named only where the DNA matches it firmly. Size values are once, few and many counts, or a class for expanded clones, and some rows have none.

TRBJ2-7	TRBV28	-	-	CALRGLPSGEQYF	TGTGCCTTAAGGGGACTTCCATCGGGGGAGCAGTACTTC
TRBJ2-3	TRBV24-1	few	TRBD1	CATSTGRTDTQYF	TGTGCCACTTCGACAGGGAGAACAGATACGCAGTATTTT
TRBJ2-5	TRBV7-9	few	TRBD1	CASRGTASGETQYF	TGTGCCAGCAGAGGGACAGCCTCGGGAGAGACCCAGTACTTC
TRBJ2-3	TRBV29-1	-	-	CSVSPRSTDTQYF	TGCAGCGTTAGCCCACGAAGCACAGATACGCAGTATTTT
TRBJ2-2	TRBV7-8	-	-	CASSSGTYTGELFF	TGTGCCAGCAGCTCCGGGACTTATACCGGGGAGCTGTTTTTT
TRBJ2-3	TRBV7-6	-	TRBD2	CASSRLAGTDTQYF	TGTGCCAGCAGTAGACTAGCGGGCACAGATACGCAGTATTTT
TRBJ1-1	TRBV7-9	-	-	CASRREPEAFF	TGTGCCAGCAGAAGGGAGCCTGAAGCTTTCTTT
TRBJ2-1	TRBV28	-	TRBD2	CASSFLTSGTYNEQFF	TGTGCCAGCAGTTTTTTAACTAGCGGTACCTACAATGAGCAGTTCTTC
TRBJ1-1	TRBV7-8	-	-	CASSLFLGDEAFF	TGTGCCAGCAGCTTATTCCTCGGGGATGAAGCTTTCTTT
TRBJ1-1	TRBV5-8	-	TRBD1	CASSLLQGALVAFF	TGTGCCAGCAGCCTACTACAGGGGGCTCTAGTAGCTTTCTTT
TRBJ2-6	TRBV28	-	-	CASSLPEVAGANVLTF	TGTGCCAGCAGTTTACCCGAGGTGGCTGGGGCCAACGTCCTGACTTTC
TRBJ2-2	TRBV5-1	-	TRBD1	CASSLQGAIITGELFF	TGCGCCAGCAGCTTGCAGGGGGCGATTATAACCGGGGAGCTGTTTTTT
TRBJ2-7	TRBV28	-	TRBD2	CASSLTGAGAYEQYF	TGTGCCAGCAGTTTGACTGGGGCGGGGGCCTACGAGCAGTACTTC
TRBJ1-1	TRBV11-3	-	-	CASSPLGGEGRNTEAFF	TGTGCCAGCAGCCCCCTAGGTGGGGAGGGAAGGAACACTGAAGCTTTCTTT
TRBJ1-1	TRBV4-1	-	-	CASSQGAEAFF	TGCGCCAGCAGCCAGGGCGCTGAAGCTTTCTTT
TRBJ1-6	TRBV30	-	TRBD1	CAWRETGGISPLHF	TGTGCCTGGAGGGAGACAGGGGGGATATCTCCCCTCCACTTT
TRBJ1-1	TRBV2	-	TRBD1	CASTGEWMNTEAFF	TGTGCCAGTACAGGGGAGTGGATGAACACTGAAGCTTTCTTT
TRBJ1-2	TRBV3-1/TRBV3-2	-	-	CASSQAALGRGGYTF	TGTGCCAGCAGCCAAGCAGCATTGGGGAGGGGTGGCTACACCTTC
TRBJ1-1	TRBV19	-	-	CASTTVAGLNTEAFF	TGTGCCAGTACCACCGTGGCAGGGCTGAACACTGAAGCTTTCTTT
TRBJ1-2	TRBV7-2	-	TRBD1	CASSLTSGTAYGYTF	TGTGCCAGCAGCTTAACCTCCGGGACAGCTTATGGCTACACCTTC
TRBJ2-7	TRBV25-1	-	TRBD2	CASSEPSGAYEQYF	TGTGCCAGCAGTGAGCCTAGCGGAGCCTACGAGCAGTACTTC
TRBJ1-2	TRBV10-3	-	TRBD1	CAISQGDPFGGYGYTF	TGTGCCATATCTCAGGGGGACCCCTTTGGAGGGTATGGCTACACCTTC
TRBJ2-3	TRBV19	-	-	CASSIPGGTDTQYF	TGTGCCAGTAGTATACCTGGCGGAACAGATACGCAGTATTTT
TRBJ1-2	TRBV18	-	TRBD1	CASSTGWDSNGYTF	TGTGCCAGCTCAACCGGTTGGGACAGCAATGGCTACACCTTC
TRBJ2-7	TRBV7-9	-	-	CASSLAWGDEQYF	TGTGCCAGCAGCTTAGCTTGGGGAGACGAGCAGTACTTC
TRBJ1-3	TRBV28	-	TRBD1	CASLRDRGRNTIYF	TGTGCCAGCCTCCGGGACAGGGGAAGAAACACCATATATTTT
TRBJ2-1	TRBV15	-	TRBD2	CATSTFGLAGVGEQFF	TGTGCCACCAGCACCTTTGGACTAGCGGGAGTGGGCGAGCAGTTCTTC
TRBJ1-5	TRBV19	once	TRBD1	CASSMGQGYQPQHF	TGTGCCAGTAGTATGGGACAGGGTTATCAGCCCCAGCATTTT
TRBJ1-5	TRBV30	-	-	CAWRTGVGNQPQHF	TGTGCCTGGAGGACAGGCGTTGGCAATCAGCCCCAGCATTTT
TRBJ2-1	TRBV15	-	TRBD2	CATSRFPSGGEQFF	TGTGCCACCAGCAGATTTCCTAGCGGGGGGGAGCAGTTCTTC
TRBJ1-3	TRBV13	-	TRBD1	CASSSSGTGLTGNTIYF	TGTGCCAGCAGCTCCTCCGGGACAGGGTTAACTGGAAACACCATATATTTT
TRBJ2-7	TRBV19	once	-	CASSEQDYEQYF	TGTGCCAGTAGTGAACAGGATTACGAGCAGTACTTC
TRBJ1-1	TRBV5-6	-	TRBD1	CASSPGQRRGEAFF	TGTGCCAGCAGCCCGGGACAGCGGCGGGGAGAAGCTTTCTTT
TRBJ1-6	TRBV28	-	TRBD1	CASGKLRQGDNSPLHF	TGTGCCAGCGGCAAACTAAGACAGGGGGATAATTCACCCCTCCACTTT
TRBJ2-1	TRBV2	-	-	CASRENSQGNEQFF	TGTGCCAGCAGAGAGAATTCGCAGGGGAATGAGCAGTTCTTC
TRBJ1-5	TRBV2	-	-	CASRYSNQPQHF	TGTGCCAGCCGTTATAGCAATCAGCCCCAGCATTTT
TRBJ1-3	TRBV28	-	-	CASSQDTRGNTIYF	TGTGCCAGCAGTCAGGACACAAGAGGAAACACCATATATTTT
TRBJ2-2	TRBV28	-	TRBD2	CASSRGGPGELFF	TGTGCCAGCAGTCGGGGGGGCCCCGGGGAGCTGTTTTTT
TRBJ1-1	TRBV10-3	-	-	CAISSEGGSTEAFF	TGTGCCATCAGTTCTGAGGGGGGGAGCACTGAAGCTTTCTTT
TRBJ2-3	TRBV2	-	-	CASEERADTQYF	TGTGCCAGTGAGGAGAGGGCAGATACGCAGTATTTT
TRBJ2-7	TRBV4-2	-	TRBD2	CASSPFQGAGGGEQYF	TGTGCCAGCAGCCCCTTTCAGGGAGCGGGGGGTGGCGAGCAGTACTTC
TRBJ2-4	TRBV7-9	-	-	CASSLALFGQNIQYF	TGTGCCAGCAGCTTAGCTTTATTTGGCCAAAACATTCAGTACTTC
TRBJ1-1	TRBV25-1	once	-	CASSEGDFNTEAFF	TGTGCCAGCAGTGAAGGGGACTTTAACACTGAAGCTTTCTTT
TRBJ2-2	TRBV19	-	-	CASSITSGTGELFF	TGTGCCAGTAGTATAACCTCCGGCACCGGGGAGCTGTTTTTT